This TCR beta chain was profiled in a study of molecular identifiers for immune sequencing clone quantification. Findings of the study overall: Same-barcode identical TCR molecules could make highly expanded clones look smaller than they are. Spiked Jurkat TCR RNA originating from one cell could reportedly be identified amid one million naive cells.

CDR1 and CDR2 from the germline V gene are LGHNA and YSLEER. Trimming stripped 0 bases from V and 3 bases from J, with 11 bases between. This CDR3 contains 15 residues. TCRdb redid the calling of the PCR reads with MiXCR, one entry per CDR3 protein. The data contain some 680,000 distinct CDR3 sequences, roughly 23% of them seen just once; the ten biggest clones take up about 0.8%. CD8+CD4-CCR7+CD45RA+ cells were sorted as naive CD8 T cells. For this clonotype: The antigen is not known.

The origin of this receptor is a human donor in good health. Some libraries in this study had Jurkat cell RNA spiked in. The V gene is TRBV4-3, the J gene TRBJ2-5; no clear D gene. Sequenced: naive CD8+ T cells from blood, with Jurkat cell RNA spiked in. Specified subset: FACS-sorted CD8+CD4-CCR7+CD45RA+ naive T cells. This CDR3 reads CASSQDVSTKETQYF. CDR3 bases: TGCGCCAGCAGCCAAGATGTTAGCACAAAAGAGACCCAGTACTTC.